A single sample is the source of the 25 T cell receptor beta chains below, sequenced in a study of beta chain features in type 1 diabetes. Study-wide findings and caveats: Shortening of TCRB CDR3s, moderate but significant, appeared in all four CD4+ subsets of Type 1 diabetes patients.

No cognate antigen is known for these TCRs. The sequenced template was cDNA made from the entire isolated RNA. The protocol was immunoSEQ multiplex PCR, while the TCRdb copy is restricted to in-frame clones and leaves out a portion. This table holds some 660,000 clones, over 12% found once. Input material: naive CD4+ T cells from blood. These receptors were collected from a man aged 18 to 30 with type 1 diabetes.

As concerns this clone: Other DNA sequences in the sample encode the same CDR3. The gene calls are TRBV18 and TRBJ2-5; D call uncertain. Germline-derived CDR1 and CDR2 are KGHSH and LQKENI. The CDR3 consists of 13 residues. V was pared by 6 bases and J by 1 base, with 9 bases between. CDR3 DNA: TGTGCCAGCTCTCCTAACAGCCAAGAGACCCAGTACTTC. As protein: CASSPNSQETQYF.

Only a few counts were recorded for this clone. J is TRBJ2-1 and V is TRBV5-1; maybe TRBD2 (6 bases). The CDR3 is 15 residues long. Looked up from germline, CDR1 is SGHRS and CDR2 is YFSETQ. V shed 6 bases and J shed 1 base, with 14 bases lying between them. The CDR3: CASIEGGGSYNEQFF. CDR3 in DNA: TGCGCCAGCATCGAAGGCGGAGGGTCCTACAATGAGCAGTTCTTC. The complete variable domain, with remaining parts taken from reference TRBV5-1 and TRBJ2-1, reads KAGVTQTPRYLIKTRGQQVTLSCSPISGHRSVSWYQQTPGQGLQFLFEYFSETQRNKGNFPGRFSGRQFSNSRSEMNVSTLELGDSALYLCASIEGGGSYNEQFFGPGTRLTVL.

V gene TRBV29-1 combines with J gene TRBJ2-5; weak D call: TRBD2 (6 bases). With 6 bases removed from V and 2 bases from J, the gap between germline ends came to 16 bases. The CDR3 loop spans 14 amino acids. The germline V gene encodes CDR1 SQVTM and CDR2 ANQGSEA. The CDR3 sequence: CSVHPRGRQETQYF. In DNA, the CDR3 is TGCAGCGTCCACCCCCGGGGGAGACAAGAGACCCAGTACTTC.

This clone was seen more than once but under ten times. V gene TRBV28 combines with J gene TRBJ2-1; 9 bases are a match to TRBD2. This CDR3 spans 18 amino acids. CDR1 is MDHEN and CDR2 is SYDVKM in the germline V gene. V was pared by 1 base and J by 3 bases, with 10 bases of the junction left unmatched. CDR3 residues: CASSLSPTPSGDYNEQFF. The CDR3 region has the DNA TGTGCCAGCAGTTTATCCCCAACACCTAGCGGGGACTACAATGAGCAGTTCTTC.

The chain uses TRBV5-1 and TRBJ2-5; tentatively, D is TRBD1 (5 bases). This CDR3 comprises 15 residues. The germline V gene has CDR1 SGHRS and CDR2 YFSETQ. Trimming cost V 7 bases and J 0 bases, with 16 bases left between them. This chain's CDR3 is CASCVIQVYQETQYF. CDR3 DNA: TGCGCCAGCTGTGTAATACAGGTCTACCAAGAGACCCAGTACTTC.

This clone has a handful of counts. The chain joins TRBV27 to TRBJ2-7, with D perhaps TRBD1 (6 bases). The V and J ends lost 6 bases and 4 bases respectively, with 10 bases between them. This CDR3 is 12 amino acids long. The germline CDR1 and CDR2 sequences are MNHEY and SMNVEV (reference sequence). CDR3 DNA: TGTGCCAGCAGGAACAGGGAGTACGAGCAGTACTTC. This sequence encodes CASRNREYEQYF.

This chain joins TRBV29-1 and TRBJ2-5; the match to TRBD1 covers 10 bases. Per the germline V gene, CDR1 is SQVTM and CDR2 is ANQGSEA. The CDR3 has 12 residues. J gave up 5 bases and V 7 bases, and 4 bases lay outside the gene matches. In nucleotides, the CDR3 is TGCAGCGCCGGACAGGGGGGGGAGACCCAGTACTTC. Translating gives CSAGQGGETQYF.

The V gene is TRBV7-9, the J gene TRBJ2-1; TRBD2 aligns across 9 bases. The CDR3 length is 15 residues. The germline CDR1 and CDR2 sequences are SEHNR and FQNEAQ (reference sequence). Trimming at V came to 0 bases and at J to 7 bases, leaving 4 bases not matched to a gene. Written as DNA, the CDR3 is TGTGCCAGCAGCTTAGCGCGGGGGGGCCTAAATGAGCAGTTCTTC. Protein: CASSLARGGLNEQFF. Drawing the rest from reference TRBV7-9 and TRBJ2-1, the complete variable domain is DTGVSQNPRHKITKRGQNVTFRCDPISEHNRLYWYRQTLGQGPEFLTYFQNEAQLEKSRLLSDRFSAERPKGSFSTLEIQRTEQGDSAMYLCASSLARGGLNEQFFGPGTRLTVL.

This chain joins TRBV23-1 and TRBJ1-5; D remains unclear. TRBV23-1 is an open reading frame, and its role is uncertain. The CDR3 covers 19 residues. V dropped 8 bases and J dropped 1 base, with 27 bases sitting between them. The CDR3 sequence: CASLSLRVVARLSNQPQHF. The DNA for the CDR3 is TGCGCCAGCCTATCCCTTAGAGTCGTAGCAAGATTAAGCAATCAGCCCCAGCATTTT.

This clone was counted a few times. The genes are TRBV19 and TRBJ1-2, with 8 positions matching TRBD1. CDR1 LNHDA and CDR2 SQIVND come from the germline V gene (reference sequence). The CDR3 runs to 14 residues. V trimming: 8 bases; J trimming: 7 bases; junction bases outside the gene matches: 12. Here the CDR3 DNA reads TGTGCCAGTGGGCTTCCAGGGGGCCCAGCTGGCTACACCTTC. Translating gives CASGLPGGPAGYTF.

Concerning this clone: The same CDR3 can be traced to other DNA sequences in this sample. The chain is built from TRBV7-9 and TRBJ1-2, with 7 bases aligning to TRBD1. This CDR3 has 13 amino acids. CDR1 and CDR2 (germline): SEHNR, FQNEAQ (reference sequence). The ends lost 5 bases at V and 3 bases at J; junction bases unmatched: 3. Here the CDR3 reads CASSLTGDYGYTF. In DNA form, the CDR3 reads TGTGCCAGCAGCCTCACAGGGGACTATGGCTACACCTTC.

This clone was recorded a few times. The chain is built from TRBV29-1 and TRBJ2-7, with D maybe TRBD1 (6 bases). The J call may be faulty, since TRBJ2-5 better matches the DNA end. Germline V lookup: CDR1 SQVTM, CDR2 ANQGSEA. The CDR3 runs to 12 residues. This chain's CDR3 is CSGIQGDETQYF. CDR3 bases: TGCAGCGGAATACAGGGTGACGAGACCCAGTACTTC.

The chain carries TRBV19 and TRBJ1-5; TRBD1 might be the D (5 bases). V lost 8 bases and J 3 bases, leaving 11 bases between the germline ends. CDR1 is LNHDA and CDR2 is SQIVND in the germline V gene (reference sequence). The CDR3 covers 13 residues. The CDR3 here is CASAAGVNQPQHF. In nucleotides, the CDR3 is TGTGCCAGTGCGGCGGGGGTCAATCAGCCCCAGCATTTT.

This CDR3 is CASSLVVQLGGEGTQYF. The CDR3 DNA reads TGTGCCAGCAGCTTGGTCGTCCAGTTGGGGGGCGAAGGGACCCAGTACTTC. V is TRBV5-4 and J is TRBJ2-5; the D call may be TRBD1 or TRBD2 (6 bases each). The CDR3 has 17 amino acids. From germline, CDR1 is SGHNT and CDR2 YYREEE (reference sequence). Trimming stripped 0 bases from V and 7 bases from J, with 22 bases between. Full variable domain (remainder filled in from reference TRBV5-4 and TRBJ2-5): ETGVTQSPTHLIKTRGQQVTLRCSSQSGHNTVSWYQQALGQGPQFIFQYYREEENGRGNFPPRFSGLQFPNYSSELNVNALELDDSALYLCASSLVVQLGGEGTQYFGPGTRLLVL.

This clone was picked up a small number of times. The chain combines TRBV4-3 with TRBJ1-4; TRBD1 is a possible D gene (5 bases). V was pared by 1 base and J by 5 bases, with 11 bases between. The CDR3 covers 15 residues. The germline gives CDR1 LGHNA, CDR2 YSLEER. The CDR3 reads CASSQADSLNEKLFF. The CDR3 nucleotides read TGCGCCAGCAGCCAAGCAGACAGTCTGAATGAAAAACTGTTTTTT.

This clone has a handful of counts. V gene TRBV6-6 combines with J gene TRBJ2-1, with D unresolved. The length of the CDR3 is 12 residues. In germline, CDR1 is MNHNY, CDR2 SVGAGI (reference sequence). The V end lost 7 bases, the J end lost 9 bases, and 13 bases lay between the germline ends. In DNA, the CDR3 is TGTGCCAGCACCCATAGGGCTACTGAGCAGTTCTTC. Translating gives CASTHRATEQFF.

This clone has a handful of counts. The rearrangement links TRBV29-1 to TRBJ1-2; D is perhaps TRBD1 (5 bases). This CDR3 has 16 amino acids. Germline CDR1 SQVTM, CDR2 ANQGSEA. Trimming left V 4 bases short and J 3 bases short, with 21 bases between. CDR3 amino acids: CSVVGRTNPTYYGYTF. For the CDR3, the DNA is TGCAGCGTTGTTGGCAGGACAAACCCCACCTACTATGGCTACACCTTC.

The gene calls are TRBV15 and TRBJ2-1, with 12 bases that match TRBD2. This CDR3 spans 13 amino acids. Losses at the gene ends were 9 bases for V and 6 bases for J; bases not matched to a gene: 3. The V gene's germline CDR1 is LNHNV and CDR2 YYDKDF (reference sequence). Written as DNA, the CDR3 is TGTGCCACGCGACTAGCGGGAGTCAATGAGCAGTTCTTC. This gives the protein CATRLAGVNEQFF.

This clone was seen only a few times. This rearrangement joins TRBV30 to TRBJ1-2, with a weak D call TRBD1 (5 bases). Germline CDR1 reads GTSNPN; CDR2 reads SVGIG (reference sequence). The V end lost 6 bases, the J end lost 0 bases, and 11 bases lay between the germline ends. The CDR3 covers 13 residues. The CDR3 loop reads CACEAGPNYGYTF. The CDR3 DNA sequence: TGTGCCTGTGAAGCAGGGCCTAACTATGGCTACACCTTC.

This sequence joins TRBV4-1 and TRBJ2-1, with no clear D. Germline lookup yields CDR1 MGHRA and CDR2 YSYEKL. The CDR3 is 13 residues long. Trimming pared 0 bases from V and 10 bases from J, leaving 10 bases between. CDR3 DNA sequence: TGCGCCAGCAGCCAAGACGTGTACCTCGAGCAGTTCTTC. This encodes CASSQDVYLEQFF.

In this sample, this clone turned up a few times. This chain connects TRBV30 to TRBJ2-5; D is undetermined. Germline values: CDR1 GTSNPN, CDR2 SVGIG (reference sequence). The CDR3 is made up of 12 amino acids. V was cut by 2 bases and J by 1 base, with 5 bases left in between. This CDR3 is CAWSPIQETQYF. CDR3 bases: TGTGCCTGGAGTCCCATCCAAGAGACCCAGTACTTC.

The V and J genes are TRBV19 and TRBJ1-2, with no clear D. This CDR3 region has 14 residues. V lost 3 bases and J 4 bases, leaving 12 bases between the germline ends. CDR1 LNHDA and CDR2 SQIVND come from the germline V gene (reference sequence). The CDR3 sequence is CASSMGLALYGYTF. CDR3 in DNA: TGTGCCAGTAGTATGGGCCTGGCGCTCTATGGCTACACCTTC.

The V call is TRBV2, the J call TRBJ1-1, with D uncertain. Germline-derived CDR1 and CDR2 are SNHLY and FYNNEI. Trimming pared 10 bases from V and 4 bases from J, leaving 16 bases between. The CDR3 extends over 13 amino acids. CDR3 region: CATGFGRGTEAFF. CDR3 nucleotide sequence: TGTGCCACCGGGTTCGGCAGAGGCACTGAAGCTTTCTTT.

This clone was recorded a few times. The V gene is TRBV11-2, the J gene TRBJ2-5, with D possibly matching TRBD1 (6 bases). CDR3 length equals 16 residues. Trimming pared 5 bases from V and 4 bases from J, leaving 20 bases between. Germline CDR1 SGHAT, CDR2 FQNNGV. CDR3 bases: TGTGCCAGCAGCACGAGGGGGACCTTCTCTGGAGAGACCCAGTACTTC. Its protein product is CASSTRGTFSGETQYF.

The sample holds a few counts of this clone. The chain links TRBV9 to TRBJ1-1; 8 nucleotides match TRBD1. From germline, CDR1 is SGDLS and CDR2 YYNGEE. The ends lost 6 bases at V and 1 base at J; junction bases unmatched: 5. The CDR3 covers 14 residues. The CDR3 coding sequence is TGTGCCAGCAACGCAGGGGGCCCGAACACTGAAGCTTTCTTT. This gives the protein CASNAGGPNTEAFF.